A selection of T cell receptor beta chains follows, all from one sample in a study of CD8 T cells in Susac syndrome. TCRdb analysed the immunoSEQ multiplex PCR reads with MiXCR anew, one entry per CDR3 protein. In the table there are roughly 190,000 distinct CDR3 sequences, around nine tenths of which are singletons. Sequencing was performed on CD4+ T cells from PBMCs. The receptors derive from a human donor with Susac syndrome. Each CDR3 is given with its conserved first and last residue. The order of the fields is D gene, clone size, V gene, J gene, CDR3 DNA, CDR3 protein. The D gene is left open where the match is weak. Size is omitted from some rows. Given values are once, few, many or a class for expanded clones.

d_call: TRBD1; clone_size: NA; v_call: TRBV10-3; j_call: TRBJ2-6; cdr3_nt: TGTGCCATAGGGACAGGGAACGGGGCCAACGTCCTGACTTTC; cdr3_aa: CAIGTGNGANVLTF
d_call: TRBD1; clone_size: NA; v_call: TRBV12-3/TRBV12-4; j_call: TRBJ2-7; cdr3_nt: TGTGCCAGCAGTTTTGTTTGGCAGGGGGCGAAATCCTACGAGCAGTACTTC; cdr3_aa: CASSFVWQGAKSYEQYF
d_call: TRBD2; clone_size: NA; v_call: TRBV28; j_call: TRBJ2-1; cdr3_nt: TGTGCCAGCAGTCACGGACTAGCGGGACAGTTCTTC; cdr3_aa: CASSHGLAGQFF
d_call: TRBD2; clone_size: NA; v_call: TRBV6-1; j_call: TRBJ2-5; cdr3_nt: TGTGCCAGTAACCCCGGGACTAGCGTGGAGACCCAGTACTTC; cdr3_aa: CASNPGTSVETQYF
d_call: TRBD1; clone_size: NA; v_call: TRBV15; j_call: TRBJ1-4; cdr3_nt: TGTGCCACCAGCAGACAGGAGACAGGGAACTCTAATGAAAAACTGTTTTTT; cdr3_aa: CATSRQETGNSNEKLFF
d_call: NA; clone_size: NA; v_call: TRBV23-1; j_call: TRBJ2-5; cdr3_nt: TGCGCCAGCAGTCGGACTTACCAAGAGACCCAGTACTTC; cdr3_aa: CASSRTYQETQYF
d_call: NA; clone_size: NA; v_call: TRBV5-1; j_call: TRBJ2-2; cdr3_nt: TGCGCCAGCAGCTTGGTTGTGTCTTGGGGCAGCGCGAACACCGGGGAGCTGTTTTTT; cdr3_aa: CASSLVVSWGSANTGELFF
d_call: NA; clone_size: NA; v_call: TRBV19; j_call: TRBJ1-5; cdr3_nt: TGTGCCAGTAGTATGCTCGAAACAGGGTCGACTCTTGCTAATCAGCCCCAGCATTTT; cdr3_aa: CASSMLETGSTLANQPQHF
d_call: NA; clone_size: NA; v_call: TRBV28; j_call: TRBJ2-7; cdr3_nt: TGTGCCAGCGGATCCCAACCCTCCTACGAGCAGTACTTC; cdr3_aa: CASGSQPSYEQYF
d_call: NA; clone_size: NA; v_call: TRBV20-1; j_call: TRBJ2-5; cdr3_nt: TGCAGTGCTAGACACCAGGAGGTGTGGGAGACCCAGTACTTC; cdr3_aa: CSARHQEVWETQYF
d_call: TRBD2; clone_size: NA; v_call: TRBV7-2; j_call: TRBJ2-5; cdr3_nt: TGTGCCAGCAGCATGACTAGCGGGGGGGCCTGGGAGACCCAGTACTTC; cdr3_aa: CASSMTSGGAWETQYF
d_call: TRBD1; clone_size: few; v_call: TRBV11-2; j_call: TRBJ1-6; cdr3_nt: TGTGCCAGCAGCTTAGATTTGGCAGGGGGCAGACCACCCCTCCACTTT; cdr3_aa: CASSLDLAGGRPPLHF
d_call: NA; clone_size: NA; v_call: TRBV19; j_call: TRBJ2-5; cdr3_nt: TGTGCCAGTCGGGCCGGGAGTTCGGAGACCCAGTACTTC; cdr3_aa: CASRAGSSETQYF
d_call: TRBD2; clone_size: NA; v_call: TRBV9; j_call: TRBJ2-5; cdr3_nt: TGTGCCAGCAGCGTAGAAAGCGGGAGAGGGGGAGAGACCCAGTACTTC; cdr3_aa: CASSVESGRGGETQYF
d_call: TRBD1; clone_size: NA; v_call: TRBV5-1; j_call: TRBJ1-4; cdr3_nt: TGCGCCAGCAGCCCACGGGACAGTGAGTTTGCAACTAATGAAAAACTGTTTTTT; cdr3_aa: CASSPRDSEFATNEKLFF
d_call: TRBD1; clone_size: once; v_call: TRBV5-1; j_call: TRBJ2-5; cdr3_nt: TGCGCCAGCGGGGACAGGGTAGTTGAGACCCAGTACTTC; cdr3_aa: CASGDRVVETQYF
d_call: NA; clone_size: NA; v_call: TRBV20-1; j_call: TRBJ2-3; cdr3_nt: TGCAGTGCAAGGGGGCGGGGGAACACAGATACGCAGTATTTT; cdr3_aa: CSARGRGNTDTQYF
d_call: NA; clone_size: NA; v_call: TRBV6-2/TRBV6-3; j_call: TRBJ2-7; cdr3_nt: TGTGCCAGCAGGCAGGGTTTCTACGAGCAGTACTTC; cdr3_aa: CASRQGFYEQYF
d_call: TRBD2; clone_size: NA; v_call: TRBV6-6; j_call: TRBJ2-3; cdr3_nt: TGTGCCAGCAGTTACGGGCGGGGGTTCGAGGGAGATACGCAGTATTTT; cdr3_aa: CASSYGRGFEGDTQYF
d_call: TRBD1; clone_size: once; v_call: TRBV5-1; j_call: TRBJ1-1; cdr3_nt: TGCGCCAGCAGCTCCACGGGACAGGAGAACACTGAAGCTTTCTTT; cdr3_aa: CASSSTGQENTEAFF
d_call: NA; clone_size: NA; v_call: TRBV5-1; j_call: TRBJ2-7; cdr3_nt: TGCGCCAGCAGCGGCCGGGACGAAGGATCCTACGAGCAGTACTTC; cdr3_aa: CASSGRDEGSYEQYF
d_call: NA; clone_size: NA; v_call: TRBV5-4; j_call: TRBJ2-7; cdr3_nt: TGTGCCAGCAGCGCAAGATCCGGATACGAGCAGTACTTC; cdr3_aa: CASSARSGYEQYF
d_call: NA; clone_size: few; v_call: TRBV2; j_call: TRBJ2-6; cdr3_nt: TGTGCCAGCAGTGTCGGGAGCTCTGGGGCCAACGTCCTGACTTTC; cdr3_aa: CASSVGSSGANVLTF
d_call: NA; clone_size: NA; v_call: TRBV20-1; j_call: TRBJ2-3; cdr3_nt: TGCAGTGCTAGGATCGGGGGACTCTCGACGCAGTATTTT; cdr3_aa: CSARIGGLSTQYF
d_call: TRBD2; clone_size: NA; v_call: TRBV6-1; j_call: TRBJ2-7; cdr3_nt: TGTGCCAGCAGTAGACTTATAGCGGGATCATCCTACGAGCAGTACTTC; cdr3_aa: CASSRLIAGSSYEQYF
d_call: TRBD1; clone_size: once; v_call: TRBV14; j_call: TRBJ1-1; cdr3_nt: TGTGCCAGCAGCACCGGACAGGGTGGAGCTTTCTTT; cdr3_aa: CASSTGQGGAFF
d_call: NA; clone_size: NA; v_call: TRBV2; j_call: TRBJ1-6; cdr3_nt: TGTGCCAGCAGGCAACAGGGTGGTGGTAATTCACCCCTCCACTTT; cdr3_aa: CASRQQGGGNSPLHF
d_call: NA; clone_size: NA; v_call: TRBV6-1; j_call: TRBJ2-1; cdr3_nt: TGTGCCAGCAAGGAAAGGGCCTACAATGAGCAGTTCTTC; cdr3_aa: CASKERAYNEQFF
d_call: NA; clone_size: NA; v_call: TRBV6-1; j_call: TRBJ2-5; cdr3_nt: TGTGCCAGCAGTGGGGGAAGCGCGGGGAAAGAGACCCAGTACTTC; cdr3_aa: CASSGGSAGKETQYF
d_call: TRBD1; clone_size: NA; v_call: TRBV20-1; j_call: TRBJ2-1; cdr3_nt: TGCAGTGCTAGGGACAGGGGGTTCGACAAGAGCTCCTACAATGAGCAGTTCTTC; cdr3_aa: CSARDRGFDKSSYNEQFF
d_call: NA; clone_size: few; v_call: TRBV6-2/TRBV6-3; j_call: TRBJ2-2; cdr3_nt: TGTGCCAGCAGTTACTCCCACTGGGGGGGGCTAACTATCGGGGAGCTGTTTTTT; cdr3_aa: CASSYSHWGGLTIGELFF
d_call: NA; clone_size: once; v_call: TRBV6-5; j_call: TRBJ2-2; cdr3_nt: TGTGCCAGCAGTTACGCCTCTAACACCGGGGAGCTGTTTTTT; cdr3_aa: CASSYASNTGELFF
d_call: TRBD2; clone_size: NA; v_call: TRBV12-3/TRBV12-4; j_call: TRBJ2-1; cdr3_nt: TGTGCCAGCAGGTCTAGCGGGGGGAGGACCTACAATGAGCAGTTCTTC; cdr3_aa: CASRSSGGRTYNEQFF
d_call: TRBD1; clone_size: once; v_call: TRBV20-1; j_call: TRBJ2-1; cdr3_nt: TGCAGTGCTAGAGACCCTACAGGGGGAAAGTACAATGAGCAGTTCTTC; cdr3_aa: CSARDPTGGKYNEQFF
d_call: NA; clone_size: NA; v_call: TRBV11-3; j_call: TRBJ2-2; cdr3_nt: TGTGCCAGCAGCCCTCGTAAAGGCCCGAACACCGGGGAGCTGTTTTTT; cdr3_aa: CASSPRKGPNTGELFF
d_call: TRBD1; clone_size: NA; v_call: TRBV12-3/TRBV12-4; j_call: TRBJ1-2; cdr3_nt: TGTGCCAGCAGTTTGACAGGGGAATATGGCTACACCTTC; cdr3_aa: CASSLTGEYGYTF
d_call: NA; clone_size: NA; v_call: TRBV4-1; j_call: TRBJ1-2; cdr3_nt: TGCGCCAGCAGCCGATTAGGGGGGGGCTTCGTTGGCTACACCTTC; cdr3_aa: CASSRLGGGFVGYTF
d_call: NA; clone_size: NA; v_call: TRBV27; j_call: TRBJ2-7; cdr3_nt: TGTGCCAGCACCCCCTTGGATAAGGCCCCAGAACAGCAGTACTTC; cdr3_aa: CASTPLDKAPEQQYF
d_call: TRBD1; clone_size: NA; v_call: TRBV18; j_call: TRBJ1-3; cdr3_nt: TGTGCCAGCTCACCACAGGGGGCTAACTCTGGAAACACCATATATTTT; cdr3_aa: CASSPQGANSGNTIYF
d_call: NA; clone_size: NA; v_call: TRBV12-1; j_call: TRBJ2-7; cdr3_nt: TGTGCCAGCAGCCCCGGCAGGGTCCAGCTTCACGAGCAGTACTTC; cdr3_aa: CASSPGRVQLHEQYF
d_call: NA; clone_size: NA; v_call: TRBV2; j_call: TRBJ2-1; cdr3_nt: TGTGCCAGCAGTGTTCGGCCAAAGCAGTTCTTC; cdr3_aa: CASSVRPKQFF
d_call: TRBD1; clone_size: NA; v_call: TRBV25-1; j_call: TRBJ2-7; cdr3_nt: TGTGCCAGCACCGGCACAGGGGGCTTGCGGCAGTACTTC; cdr3_aa: CASTGTGGLRQYF
d_call: NA; clone_size: NA; v_call: TRBV15; j_call: TRBJ1-1; cdr3_nt: TGTGCCACCAGCAGAGACGGGGCAATGAACACTGAAGCTTTCTTT; cdr3_aa: CATSRDGAMNTEAFF
d_call: NA; clone_size: NA; v_call: TRBV28; j_call: TRBJ2-5; cdr3_nt: TGTGCCAGCAAGGGCGCCGGGACCAGGGAGACCCAGTACTTC; cdr3_aa: CASKGAGTRETQYF
d_call: NA; clone_size: NA; v_call: TRBV24-1; j_call: TRBJ2-5; cdr3_nt: TGTGCCACCAGTGACCCCTTCGGTGGACAAGAGACCCAGTACTTC; cdr3_aa: CATSDPFGGQETQYF
d_call: TRBD1; clone_size: NA; v_call: TRBV30; j_call: TRBJ1-5; cdr3_nt: TGTGCCTGGAGCACAGGGGGGTATCAGCCCCAGCATTTT; cdr3_aa: CAWSTGGYQPQHF
d_call: TRBD2; clone_size: NA; v_call: TRBV19; j_call: TRBJ2-3; cdr3_nt: TGTGCCAGTAGTGCTAGCGGCCTGGGTACGCAGTATTTT; cdr3_aa: CASSASGLGTQYF
d_call: NA; clone_size: NA; v_call: TRBV11-2; j_call: TRBJ2-7; cdr3_nt: TGTGCCAGCAACTCTAGGGGGTATCGATACGAGCAGTACTTC; cdr3_aa: CASNSRGYRYEQYF
d_call: TRBD1; clone_size: NA; v_call: TRBV4-1; j_call: TRBJ1-5; cdr3_nt: TGCGCCAGCAGCCAAGATGGCGGTCAGGGGGCAGGTCAGCCCCAGCATTTT; cdr3_aa: CASSQDGGQGAGQPQHF
d_call: NA; clone_size: NA; v_call: TRBV2; j_call: TRBJ2-2; cdr3_nt: TGTGCCAGCACCTTTGGACACTCCGTAGGCACCGGGGAGCTGTTTTTT; cdr3_aa: CASTFGHSVGTGELFF
d_call: NA; clone_size: NA; v_call: TRBV3-1; j_call: TRBJ1-1; cdr3_nt: TGTGCCAGCAGCCAAGGGTGGCGGGGAAGAGCTTTCTTT; cdr3_aa: CASSQGWRGRAFF
d_call: TRBD1; clone_size: NA; v_call: TRBV3-1; j_call: TRBJ2-3; cdr3_nt: TGTGCCAGCAGCCAAGATTCCTGGACAGGGTTCAGCACAGATACGCAGTATTTT; cdr3_aa: CASSQDSWTGFSTDTQYF
d_call: TRBD1; clone_size: NA; v_call: TRBV12-3/TRBV12-4; j_call: TRBJ1-1; cdr3_nt: TGTGCCAGCAGTTTAACCAGGGACAGGGACACTGAAGCTTTCTTT; cdr3_aa: CASSLTRDRDTEAFF
d_call: TRBD2; clone_size: NA; v_call: TRBV12-3/TRBV12-4; j_call: TRBJ2-7; cdr3_nt: TGTGCCAGCAGCCCCGGACTAGCCGCCTACGAGCAGTACTTC; cdr3_aa: CASSPGLAAYEQYF
d_call: NA; clone_size: NA; v_call: TRBV11-2; j_call: TRBJ2-3; cdr3_nt: TGTGCCAGTGGGGTCTCCCCCGAGACGCAGTATTTT; cdr3_aa: CASGVSPETQYF
d_call: TRBD1; clone_size: NA; v_call: TRBV7-3; j_call: TRBJ1-4; cdr3_nt: TGTGCCAGCAGCCCCCTTGCAGGGGGAGTCCTGTTTTTT; cdr3_aa: CASSPLAGGVLFF
d_call: TRBD1; clone_size: NA; v_call: TRBV5-4; j_call: TRBJ1-6; cdr3_nt: TGTGCCAGCAGCTTAGGGACAGGGCAGAATTCACCCCTCCACTTT; cdr3_aa: CASSLGTGQNSPLHF